These 28 T cell receptor beta chains were sequenced from one sample in a study of blood T cell repertoires in COVID-19. Data came from immunoSEQ multiplex PCR; TCRdb stores just in-frame clones and leaves some out. Among 160,000 or so clones, 82% were seen once, and the ten largest hold 15% to 20%. The sequenced sample was PBMCs or T cells enriched from blood (not recorded which). The receptors derive from a man between 60 and 75 years old who had recovered from COVID-19.

The chain combines TRBV10-3 with TRBJ2-1; 8 bases are shared with TRBD1. The CDR3 is 15 residues long. Germline assignment: CDR1 ENHRY and CDR2 SYGVKD. Trimming cost V 10 bases and J 1 base; bases outside gene matches: 9. CDR3 sequence reads: CATGDTGGSYNEQFF. The CDR3 DNA reads TGTGCCACAGGGGATACAGGGGGGTCCTACAATGAGCAGTTCTTC.

The gene calls are TRBV12-5 and TRBJ2-7, with 7 bases lining up with TRBD2. The CDR3 has 17 residues. The J segment lost 6 bases and the V segment lost 0 bases, leaving 14 bases of the junction unmatched. The germline V gene encodes CDR1 LGHNT and CDR2 FRNRAP. The CDR3 here is CASGLVLVGAGVSEQYF. The CDR3 bases are TGTGCTAGTGGTTTGGTATTAGTCGGGGCGGGAGTCAGCGAGCAGTACTTC.

This clone was seen repeatedly, ten times or more. The rearrangement joins TRBV29-1 to TRBJ1-1; D unresolved. CDR1 is SQVTM, CDR2 ANQGSEA, per germline. The length of the CDR3 is 14 residues. Trimming shortened V by 5 bases and J by 4 bases, and 17 bases separated the two germline ends. CDR3 in DNA: TGCAGCGTTCAGGAGGGAGGGTGGGGCACTGAAGCTTTCTTT. Translation gives CSVQEGGWGTEAFF.

The CDR3 coding sequence is TGCGCCAGCAGTAAGGGGACTAGCGGGAGAGCGGGCGAGCAGTACTTC. Amino acids: CASSKGTSGRAGEQYF. The rearrangement uses TRBV10-2 and TRBJ2-7; 14 positions agree with TRBD2. V dropped 5 bases and J dropped 6; count of bases not matched to a gene: 9. The CDR3 length is 16 residues. Germline V gene lookup returns CDR1 WSHSY and CDR2 SAAADI.

The genes are TRBV29-1 and TRBJ2-3; TRBD2 matches at 12 bases. With 5 bases clipped from V and 11 bases from J, the junction kept 11 bases outside the gene matches. This CDR3 comprises 14 residues. The germline V gene encodes CDR1 SQVTM and CDR2 ANQGSEA. This CDR3 is CSVTLAGGPSGQYF. As DNA, the CDR3 is TGCAGCGTTACCCTAGCGGGAGGGCCATCGGGGCAGTATTTT.

This clone occurred many times. The chain joins TRBV5-6 to TRBJ1-6; D is unclear. V lost 1 base, J lost 7 bases, and 6 bases lay in between. Germline CDR1 reads SGHDT; CDR2 reads YYEEEE. The CDR3 runs to 13 residues. Here the CDR3 reads CASSLSANSPLHF. The CDR3 DNA reads TGTGCCAGCAGCTTGAGCGCAAATTCACCCCTCCACTTT. The variable domain in full, completed from reference TRBV5-6 and TRBJ1-6, reads DAGVTQSPTHLIKTRGQQVTLRCSPKSGHDTVSWYQQALGQGPQFIFQYYEEEERQRGNFPDRFSGHQFPNYSSELNVNALLLGDSALYLCASSLSANSPLHFGNGTRLTVT.

This clone has just one count. The CDR3 DNA is TGTGCCAGCAGTTACGCGGGAGGAGCAGATACGCAGTATTTT. Its translation is CASSYAGGADTQYF. The chain links TRBV6-5 to TRBJ2-3, with 8 bases fitting TRBD2. After removal of 2 bases from V and 4 bases from J, the junction contained 2 bases not matched to a gene. Germline CDR1 MNHEY, CDR2 SVGAGI. CDR3 length: 14 amino acids.

This clone was recorded only once. This sequence joins TRBV3-1 (or the pseudogene TRBV3-2) and TRBJ1-5; no firm D call. Germline V lookup: CDR1 LGHDT, CDR2 YNNKEL (reference sequence). The length of the CDR3 is 14 residues. V gave up 2 bases and J gave up 2 bases, with 7 bases separating them. The chain's CDR3 is CASSQRGGNQPQHF. DNA for the CDR3: TGTGCCAGCAGCCAACGCGGGGGCAATCAGCCCCAGCATTTT.

The V and J genes are TRBV19 and TRBJ1-5; the match to TRBD1 covers 7 bases. The CDR3 consists of 16 residues. From germline, CDR1 is LNHDA and CDR2 SQIVND (reference sequence). J lost 5 bases, V lost 1 base, and 8 bases had no gene match. The CDR3 spells CASSIGWRGQDQPQHF. In nucleotides, the CDR3 is TGTGCCAGTAGTATAGGGTGGAGGGGGCAGGATCAGCCCCAGCATTTT.

This clone showed up just a few times. The chain combines TRBV5-1 with TRBJ1-2; D gene uncertain. The CDR3 sequence is 13 residues long. V dropped 0 bases and J dropped 3 bases, with 6 bases sitting between them. CDR1 is SGHRS and CDR2 is YFSETQ in the germline V gene. CDR3 nucleotides: TGCGCCAGCAGCTTGGAAATAGACTATGGCTACACCTTC. Amino acids: CASSLEIDYGYTF.

Notes on this clone: Other DNA sequences in the sample encode the same CDR3. The chain employs TRBV7-3 and TRBJ2-1; 13 bases are shared with TRBD2. The V gene's germline CDR1 is SGHTA and CDR2 FQGTGA. Trimming removed 6 bases from V and 6 bases from J; junction bases left unmatched: 5. This CDR3 spans 15 amino acids. Here the CDR3 reads CASSPGTSGINEQFF. The CDR3 nucleotides are TGTGCCAGCAGTCCCGGGACTAGCGGGATCAATGAGCAGTTCTTC.

The rearrangement links TRBV2 to TRBJ1-2; 7 bases are a match to TRBD1. This CDR3 region has 16 residues. J was trimmed by 4 bases and V by 7 bases; bases with no gene match: 15. Germline CDR1 SNHLY, CDR2 FYNNEI. CDR3 protein: CASTTIDRAGSYGYTF. The CDR3, as DNA: TGTGCCAGCACTACAATAGACAGGGCGGGATCCTATGGCTACACCTTC.

This clone was counted only a few times. This rearrangement joins TRBV4-1 to TRBJ2-2, with 14 bases that match TRBD2. The CDR3 runs 16 residues. V was pared by 7 bases and J by 4 bases, with 5 bases of the junction left unmatched. Germline V gives CDR1 MGHRA, CDR2 YSYEKL. The DNA for the CDR3 is TGCGCCAGCACCCCGACTAGCGGGAGGGGCACCGGGGAGCTGTTTTTT. Residues: CASTPTSGRGTGELFF.

The chain employs TRBV3-1 (or the pseudogene TRBV3-2) and TRBJ2-3; a possible D gene is TRBD1 (6 bases). Germline V lookup: CDR1 LGHDT, CDR2 YNNKEL (reference sequence). The CDR3 length is 16 residues. V lost 4 bases and J 0 bases, leaving 14 bases between the germline ends. Here the CDR3 DNA reads TGTGCCAGCAGCCGCCGGGACATCACTAGCACAGATACGCAGTATTTT. It encodes CASSRRDITSTDTQYF.

This rearrangement joins TRBV29-1 to TRBJ2-3; perhaps TRBD2 as D (6 bases). Germline CDR1 reads SQVTM; CDR2 reads ANQGSEA. The CDR3 extends over 15 amino acids. The V gene lost 4 bases and the J gene lost 6 bases, with 20 bases spanning the gap. CDR3 amino acids: CSVAWGVGTPDTQYF. The CDR3 DNA reads as TGCAGCGTTGCTTGGGGGGTGGGGACCCCGGATACGCAGTATTTT.

This chain links TRBV27 with TRBJ1-6, with unresolved D. Germline values: CDR1 MNHEY, CDR2 SMNVEV (reference sequence). Deletions cut 5 bases from V and 10 bases from J, with 12 bases between. The CDR3 sequence is 13 residues long. The CDR3 spells CASSRARASPLHF. The CDR3 DNA reads TGTGCCAGCAGTCGGGCGAGGGCGTCACCCCTCCACTTT.

The chain links TRBV3-1 (or the pseudogene TRBV3-2) to TRBJ2-5; 10 bases agree with TRBD2. Germline V gives CDR1 LGHDT, CDR2 YNNKEL (reference sequence). CDR3 length: 18 residues. V trimming: 0 bases; J trimming: 6 bases; junction bases outside the gene matches: 13. The CDR3 sequence is CASSQDPAGGLGEKTQYF. The DNA for the CDR3 is TGTGCCAGCAGCCAAGATCCAGCGGGGGGGCTCGGGGAGAAGACCCAGTACTTC.

The V gene is TRBV3-1 (or the pseudogene TRBV3-2), the J gene TRBJ1-6, with D uncertain. The CDR3 loop spans 15 amino acids. With 3 bases removed from V and 0 bases from J, the gap between germline ends came to 6 bases. Per the germline V gene, CDR1 is LGHDT and CDR2 is YNNKEL (reference sequence). The CDR3 DNA reads as TGTGCCAGCAGCCAGAGAGCCTCCTATAATTCACCCCTCCACTTT. Translating it yields CASSQRASYNSPLHF.

This clone was recorded a few times. The gene calls are TRBV19 and TRBJ1-3, with a tentative D call TRBD1 (6 bases). Trimming took off 10 bases at V and 0 bases at J, with 16 bases between the two ends. Germline lookup yields CDR1 LNHDA and CDR2 SQIVND (reference sequence). The CDR3 spans 15 residues. The CDR3 here is CATKGVGTSGNTIYF. The CDR3 DNA follows: TGTGCCACGAAGGGGGTGGGAACCTCTGGAAACACCATATATTTT.

The CDR3 nucleotides are TGTGCCAGCAGCTTGGCAGGGGCAATAGGGACTGAAGCTTTCTTT. Encoded protein: CASSLAGAIGTEAFF. This rearrangement joins TRBV7-3 to TRBJ1-1; TRBD1 is a possible D gene (6 bases). Germline V lookup: CDR1 SGHTA, CDR2 FQGTGA. The CDR3 spans 15 residues. V was clipped by 3 bases and J by 5 bases, with 16 bases between them.

The CDR3 DNA reads TGTGCCAGCAGTGACGACTCTAGCGGTTCCTACGAGCAGTACTTC. Its translation: CASSDDSSGSYEQYF. V is TRBV9 and J is TRBJ2-7; 7 positions match TRBD2. Losses at the gene ends were 5 bases for V and 1 base for J; bases not matched to a gene: 9. Germline V lookup: CDR1 SGDLS, CDR2 YYNGEE. The CDR3 is made up of 15 amino acids.

This clone was observed a few times. A much larger clone sits a single nucleotide away, making a read error possible. Other DNA sequences in the same sample also yield this CDR3. The chain links TRBV7-2 to TRBJ2-5, with 8 bases lining up with TRBD2. The germline V gene has CDR1 SGHTA and CDR2 FQGNSA. The CDR3 has 13 residues. Trimming at V came to 3 bases and at J to 5 bases, leaving 2 bases not matched to a gene. CDR3 sequence: CASSFTGGETQYF. The CDR3 nucleotides read TGTGCCAGCAGCTTCACGGGGGGGGAGACCCAGTACTTC.

CDR3 sequence: CASSSTRGGYYEQYF. CDR3 DNA: TGTGCCAGCAGCTCAACGAGGGGGGGTTACTACGAGCAGTACTTC. The gene calls are TRBV7-8 and TRBJ2-7; D is perhaps TRBD2 (7 bases). The CDR3 loop spans 15 amino acids. V was clipped by 4 bases and J by 3 bases, with 16 bases between them. Looked up from germline, CDR1 is SGHVS and CDR2 is FQNEAQ.

This chain joins TRBV27 and TRBJ2-1; 14 positions agree with TRBD2. The CDR3 runs to 15 residues. J lost 7 bases, V lost 5 bases, and 4 bases had no gene match. Germline CDR1 reads MNHEY; CDR2 reads SMNVEV (reference sequence). The CDR3 DNA is TGTGCCAGCAGTCCCGGGACTAGCGGGAGTAATGAGCAGTTCTTC. Translated, it gives CASSPGTSGSNEQFF.

The CDR3 DNA follows: TGTGCCAGCAGTTTTAGAGGGTCTAGTGAAAAACTGTTTTTT. Amino acids: CASSFRGSSEKLFF. The J gene is TRBJ1-4, the V gene TRBV27, with unresolved D. The germline V gene encodes CDR1 MNHEY and CDR2 SMNVEV (reference sequence). V lost 3 bases and J 7 bases, leaving 12 bases between the germline ends. There are 14 residues in the CDR3.

J is TRBJ1-1 and V is TRBV12-3 or TRBV12-4, with TRBD1 matching 9 bases. The J segment lost 5 bases and the V segment lost 6 bases, leaving 4 bases of the junction unmatched. CDR3 length: 13 residues. The CDR3 here is CASSGTGRTEAFF. In DNA, the CDR3 is TGTGCCAGCAGCGGGACAGGGAGGACTGAAGCTTTCTTT.

This clone was recorded only once. The chain links TRBV9 to TRBJ2-5; 7 bases map to TRBD2. The V gene end was trimmed by 6 bases and the J gene end by 2 bases; junction bases not matched to a gene: 16. Germline assignment: CDR1 SGDLS and CDR2 YYNGEE. There are 17 residues in the CDR3. The CDR3 region is CASTNPRGLADQETQYF. In DNA, the CDR3 is TGTGCCAGCACCAATCCTCGAGGGCTAGCGGATCAAGAGACCCAGTACTTC. The full variable domain, its missing parts supplied by reference TRBV9 and TRBJ2-5, is DSGVTQTPKHLITATGQRVTLRCSPRSGDLSVYWYQQSLDQGLQFLIQYYNGEERAKGNILERFSAQQFPDLHSELNLSSLELGDSALYFCASTNPRGLADQETQYFGPGTRLLVL.

The J gene is TRBJ1-3, the V gene TRBV19, with D maybe TRBD1 (5 bases). The CDR3 sequence is 17 residues long. V dropped 2 bases and J dropped 3 bases, with 17 bases sitting between them. Germline assignment: CDR1 LNHDA and CDR2 SQIVND (reference sequence). The CDR3 DNA sequence: TGTGCCAGTAGTATACAAACCAGGGTTTCGGATGGAAACACCATATATTTT. Translating it yields CASSIQTRVSDGNTIYF. The complete variable domain, with remaining parts taken from reference TRBV19 and TRBJ1-3, reads DGGITQSPKYLFRKEGQNVTLSCEQNLNHDAMYWYRQDPGQGLRLIYYSQIVNDFQKGDIAEGYSVSREKKESFPLTVTSAQKNPTAFYLCASSIQTRVSDGNTIYFGEGSWLTVV.